The entry below describes one T cell receptor beta chain. This entry is derived from a study of blood T cell repertoires in COVID-19. Study-level background: Some COVID-19 samples were acute and others convalescent; all came from the United States, Italy and Spain. Nucleic acid was either cDNA or gDNA, and it came from T cells, B-cell-depleted T cells, or PBMCs.

The CDR3 has 13 residues. Deletions cut 5 bases from V and 4 bases from J, with 11 bases between. Per the authors' pipeline: Scientists estimated how many nucleated cells there were by amplifying reference gene primers. Sequencing was performed with immunoSEQ multiplex PCR; in TCRdb, only in-frame clones are kept and a portion is missing. V, J and clone size reflect that table, while D and trimming were determined from the DNA. The data contain more than 110,000 clones, approximately 90% of them seen just once; the ten biggest clones take up approximately 10%. The sequence was obtained from a woman aged 80 or older with acute or convalescent COVID-19. What was sequenced was peripheral blood. The chain couples TRBV12-3 or TRBV12-4 to TRBJ1-1, with a tentative D call TRBD1 (5 bases). CDR3 sequence: CASSPGGATEAFF. CDR3 nucleotide sequence: TGTGCCAGCAGTCCCGGTGGGGCCACTGAAGCTTTCTTT.